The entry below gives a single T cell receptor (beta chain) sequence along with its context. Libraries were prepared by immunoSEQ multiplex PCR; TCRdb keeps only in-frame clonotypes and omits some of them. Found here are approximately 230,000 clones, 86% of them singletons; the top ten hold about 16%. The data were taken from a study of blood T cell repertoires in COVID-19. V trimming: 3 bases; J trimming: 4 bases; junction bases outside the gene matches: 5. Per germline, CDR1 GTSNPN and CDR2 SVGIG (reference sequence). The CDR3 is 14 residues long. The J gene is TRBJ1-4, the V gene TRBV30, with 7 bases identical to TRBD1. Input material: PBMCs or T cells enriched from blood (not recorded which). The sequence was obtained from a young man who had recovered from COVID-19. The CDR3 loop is CAWSPGQLNEKLFF. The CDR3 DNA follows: TGTGCCTGGAGCCCGGGACAGCTTAATGAAAAACTGTTTTTT.